This T cell receptor (beta chain) is from a study of a mutant IDH1 vaccine in newly diagnosed glioma. For the study at large: At weeks 1, 3, 5, 7, 11, 15, 19 and 23, patients received a vaccination, eight in all. Pretreatment consisted of radiotherapy, temozolomide, or both, with most receiving both. Investigators started vaccination 4-6 weeks after radiotherapy alone, or with temozolomide cycles. Notes on the study in general: The study observed vaccine-induced immune responses in approximately 93% of patients.

On this clone: Its cognate antigen is unknown.

Profiled with immunoSEQ multiplex PCR; TCRdb holds only in-frame clones, not every one. The table includes under 35,000 clones, around 90% detected once. Germline CDR1 is SGHNT and CDR2 is YYREEE (reference sequence). V gave up 3 bases and J gave up 7 bases, with 11 bases separating them. The CDR3 has 12 amino acids. The time point denotes: week 11, during vaccination. Each dose delivered 300 ug of mutant IDH1 20-mer peptide subcutaneously with imiquimod. The gene calls are TRBV5-4 and TRBJ2-7; D perhaps matches TRBD1 (7 bases). The material was PBMCs, obtained from a glioma patient whose treatment included an IDH1 peptide vaccine. The sequence was collected from a man younger than 35 with glioma. Here the CDR3 reads CASSSGGREQYF. CDR3 sequence (DNA): TGTGCCAGCAGCTCAGGGGGGAGAGAGCAGTACTTC.